This TCR beta chain was sequenced for a study of T cells expressing NK-cell markers (dated by TCRdb to between 2020 and 2021). In the study overall: About 8 donors provided sorted CD3+CD56+NKG2C+, CD3+CD56+NKG2C- and CD3+CD56-NKG2C+ T-cell subsets, whose TCR beta-chain repertoires were profiled. Among the eight sequenced donors, seven were HCMV-seropositive and one was HCMV-seronegative. The libraries were sequenced on Illumina HiSeq 2000/2500, MiSeq or NextSeq, producing 2 x 150 bp reads. All eight donors whose samples were sequenced were randomly selected healthy volunteers, three of them men and five women.

To determine HCMV serostatus, a commercial ELISA kit was used to detect HCMV-specific IgG in serum. Peripheral blood mononuclear cells were isolated from blood by Ficoll density gradient centrifugation. TCRdb records Illumina HiSeq 2000 as the sequencer. TCR beta cDNA libraries were prepared using 5'RACE template switching, which introduced a universal primer site and unique molecular identifiers. cDNA synthesis was primed from the TCR beta constant segment, followed by two successive PCR amplification steps. In the source study's methods: MIGEC was used to demultiplex reads and group the reads by UMI, and MiTCR was used to assemble and quantify clonotypes. To exclude erroneous sequences, only TCR cDNA sequences supported by at least two reads were retained. The tcR package was used for downstream repertoire analysis, and clonotypes were matched between fractions using CDR3 nucleotide sequence together with V segment. VDJmatch was used to annotate antigen specificity against VDJdb, with one amino acid substitution in CDR3 permitted. After TCRdb reprocessed the reads, each CDR3 protein sequence was kept as one row, without DNA. Here the V and J calls rest on TCRdb's processing, not on the authors' analysis. The sample table holds under 200,000 distinct CDR3 sequences. The ten largest clones represent 15% to 20% of the sample.

The germline V gene sets CDR1 to MNHGY and CDR2 to SAAAGT. Measured from the cysteine to the phenylalanine, the CDR3 is 16 residues long. The nucleotide record is missing. Details on this clonotype: Its antigen is currently not known.

The research as a whole found: Those dominant clonotypes were again the most abundant among CD3+CD56-NKG2C+ cells in a handful of donors, at about 28.3-65%. In several donors, the dominant CD3+CD56+NKG2C+ clonotypes were found to rank among the top 10 CD8+ clonotypes and to make up about 1.0-7.5% of CD8+ T cells. It remained unclear whether the expanded NKG2C-expressing T cell clones were specific for HCMV antigens.

The receptor's source is a woman aged 18-70 years in good health. The chain links TRBV6-8 with TRBJ1-4; TCRdb's D call, TRBD1, is unchecked because there is no DNA. Sequencing was performed on blood T cells: a sorted CD56 or NKG2C T cell subset, CD4+ or CD8+ T cells, or bulk PBMC T cells (not recorded which). CDR3 protein: CASSLGQLGVNEKLFF.